This T cell receptor beta chain was recovered during a study of beta chain features in type 1 diabetes. This clone was detected a few times. Expressed TCRB transcripts were sequenced, since all the RNA that had been isolated was reverse transcribed. Here immunoSEQ multiplex PCR was the method, and the copy in TCRdb shows in-frame clones only, minus some. Of 250,000 to 350,000 clones detected, roughly 15% appear once; the ten largest clones hold about 6.6%. In germline, CDR1 is PRHDT, CDR2 FYEKMQ (reference sequence). CDR3 length equals 11 residues. With 5 bases removed from V and 2 bases from J, the gap between germline ends came to 3 bases.

The material sequenced was central memory CD4+ T cells from blood. The origin of this receptor is a man aged 30 to 45 in good health. The chain recombines TRBV13 with TRBJ2-5; no reliable D call. The DNA for the CDR3 is TGTGCCAGCAGCCGTCAAGAGACCCAGTACTTC. This gives the protein CASSRQETQYF.